Below are 6 T cell receptor beta chains sequenced from a single sample in a study of blood T cell repertoires in COVID-19. Some clones are missing from TCRdb's copy, which holds only in-frame ones; the method was immunoSEQ multiplex PCR. Of 200,000 to 250,000 clones detected, approximately 87% appear once; the ten largest clones hold about 5.9%. The sequencing sample was made of peripheral blood. These receptors came from a man aged 55 to 70 with acute or convalescent COVID-19.

The chain joins TRBV6-5 to TRBJ1-1; D possibly corresponds to TRBD1 (5 bases). CDR3 length: 14 residues. The germline CDR1 and CDR2 sequences are MNHEY and SVGAGI. The V and J ends lost 4 bases and 9 bases respectively, with 18 bases between them. CDR3 amino acids: CASSSGLQVGQAFF. CDR3 DNA: TGTGCCAGCAGTTCCGGCCTACAGGTGGGGCAAGCTTTCTTT.

This rearrangement joins TRBV9 to TRBJ2-6; D is possibly TRBD2 (6 bases). Germline-derived CDR1 and CDR2 are SGDLS and YYNGEE. This CDR3 has 18 residues. The V gene lost 7 bases and the J gene lost 5 bases, with 25 bases spanning the gap. CDR3 in DNA: TGTGCCAGCGGGAGACGGGAGCAAAAAACGAGGAGGGCCAACGTCCTGACTTTC. Its protein is CASGRREQKTRRANVLTF.

The chain has TRBV7-3 and TRBJ2-1; 15 bases map to TRBD2. The CDR3 runs 18 residues. Germline loops: CDR1 SGHTA, CDR2 FQGTGA. V lost 5 bases and J lost 5; bases outside the gene matches: 10. The DNA for the CDR3 is TGTGCCAGCAGCCGGACTAGCGGGAGGGCCCATAGTAACAATGAGCAGTTCTTC. Amino acid sequence: CASSRTSGRAHSNNEQFF.

The chain carries TRBV2 and TRBJ2-3; 9 positions match TRBD2. V was clipped by 9 bases and J by 3 bases; unmatched bases: 7. Looked up from germline, CDR1 is SNHLY and CDR2 is FYNNEI. The CDR3 consists of 14 residues. Here the CDR3 reads CASKPGLATDTQYF. CDR3 DNA: TGTGCCAGTAAGCCGGGACTAGCAACAGATACGCAGTATTTT.

This chain joins TRBV7-9 and TRBJ1-3; tentative D call: TRBD1 (6 bases). V was shortened by 1 base and J by 0 bases, with 10 bases between the two germline ends. The CDR3 runs to 16 residues. Germline-derived CDR1 and CDR2 are SEHNR and FQNEAQ (reference sequence). CDR3 residues: CASSLVGGSSGNTIYF. The CDR3 DNA sequence: TGTGCCAGCAGCTTAGTTGGGGGCTCCTCTGGAAACACCATATATTTT.

This chain connects TRBV2 to TRBJ2-3, with D possibly TRBD2 on 6 matching bases. The CDR3 length is 16 residues. The V gene's germline CDR1 is SNHLY and CDR2 FYNNEI. The ends were cut back, 7 bases at V and 1 base at J, with 18 bases in the middle. This CDR3 reads CASILLATGGTDTQYF. The CDR3 bases are TGTGCCAGCATCCTTCTAGCCACGGGGGGCACAGATACGCAGTATTTT. The complete variable domain, with remaining parts taken from reference TRBV2 and TRBJ2-3, reads EPEVTQTPSHQVTQMGQEVILRCVPISNHLYFYWYRQILGQKVEFLVSFYNNEISEKSEIFDDQFSVERPDGSNFTLKIRSTKLEDSAMYFCASILLATGGTDTQYFGPGTRLTVL.